A selection of T cell receptor beta chains follows, all from one sample in a study of cytomegalovirus exposure and HLA in healthy donors. Sequencing was performed with immunoSEQ multiplex PCR; in TCRdb, only in-frame clones are kept and a portion is missing. The repertoire has some 150,000 clones, approximately 80% of them found once; the top ten carry approximately 1.8%. The sample taken for sequencing was PBMCs. These receptors originate from a young woman in good health and CMV-seronegative. Both conserved end residues are part of each CDR3. Each record gives: CDR3 DNA, CDR3 protein, clone size, D gene, V gene, J gene. D genes are given only for firm matches. Expanded clones get a size class; other rows say once, few or many, or leave the size out.

DNA: TGTGCCAGCAGCCAGACGGCCGGGACTAAAACCTACAATGAGCAGTTCTTC
CDR3: CASSQTAGTKTYNEQFF
size: NA
D: TRBD2
V: TRBV14
J: TRBJ2-1

DNA: TGTGCCTGGAGTAGACGAGGGGGACCTGGCGAGCAGTACTTC
CDR3: CAWSRRGGPGEQYF
size: once
D: NA
V: TRBV30
J: TRBJ2-7

DNA: TGTGCCAGCAGCTTAGCCAGCGGGAGACACAATGAGCAGTTCTTC
CDR3: CASSLASGRHNEQFF
size: few
D: TRBD2
V: TRBV7-8
J: TRBJ2-1

DNA: TGTGCCAGCAGTGTCGGGCGAGGGGAGGTGAAAACTGAAGCTTTCTTT
CDR3: CASSVGRGEVKTEAFF
size: NA
D: NA
V: TRBV2
J: TRBJ1-1

DNA: TGTGCCAGCAGCAACGTTGGCGGTAACTATGGCTACACCTTC
CDR3: CASSNVGGNYGYTF
size: few
D: NA
V: TRBV6-6
J: TRBJ1-2

DNA: TGTGCCAGCAGTTTATTCGGAAGAGAGCGCTATGGCTACACCTTC
CDR3: CASSLFGRERYGYTF
size: NA
D: NA
V: TRBV28
J: TRBJ1-2

DNA: TGCGCCACAGGACAGAGAGACATGGCCGGGGAGCTGTTTTTT
CDR3: CATGQRDMAGELFF
size: NA
D: NA
V: TRBV5-1
J: TRBJ2-2

DNA: TGTGCCAGCAGCTTAGGCGCGGCAGGTGGACTCTATGGCTACACCTTC
CDR3: CASSLGAAGGLYGYTF
size: NA
D: NA
V: TRBV7-9
J: TRBJ1-2

DNA: TGTGCCAGCAGCCAAGATACGAGAGGTTTAACTGAAGCTTTCTTT
CDR3: CASSQDTRGLTEAFF
size: NA
D: NA
V: TRBV4-2
J: TRBJ1-1

DNA: TGCGCCAGCAGCTTGGGAGCTGCCGGCACAGATACGCAGTATTTT
CDR3: CASSLGAAGTDTQYF
size: NA
D: NA
V: TRBV5-1
J: TRBJ2-3

DNA: TGCGCCAGCGGAAACCAGGGGAGTGAGACCCAGTACTTC
CDR3: CASGNQGSETQYF
size: NA
D: NA
V: TRBV5-1
J: TRBJ2-5

DNA: TGTGCCAGCAGTTTATCGGCCGGGAACCACTATGGCTACCCCTTC
CDR3: CASSLSAGNHYGYPF
size: NA
D: NA
V: TRBV28
J: TRBJ1-2

DNA: TGTGCCAGCAGTGAGCAGGGACTAGCGGAAAACATTCAGTACTTC
CDR3: CASSEQGLAENIQYF
size: NA
D: TRBD2
V: TRBV6-1
J: TRBJ2-4

DNA: TGCGCCAGCAGGGTGACTAGCGGAGCCCCAGAGACCCAGTACTTC
CDR3: CASRVTSGAPETQYF
size: NA
D: TRBD2
V: TRBV5-1
J: TRBJ2-5

DNA: TGTGCCAGCAGCCACGACGGGGTAAACCCTGAAGCTTTCTTT
CDR3: CASSHDGVNPEAFF
size: NA
D: NA
V: TRBV5-4
J: TRBJ1-1

DNA: TGCGCCAGCAGCTCAGCTCTAGCGGGGTACAATGAGCAGTTCTTC
CDR3: CASSSALAGYNEQFF
size: few
D: TRBD2
V: TRBV5-1
J: TRBJ2-1

DNA: TGCGCCAGCAGCTGGAGGGACGGCTACAATGAGCAGTTCTTC
CDR3: CASSWRDGYNEQFF
size: once
D: NA
V: TRBV5-1
J: TRBJ2-1

DNA: TGTGCCAGTAAGTTGAGCTCATACCTCTACGAGCAGTACTTC
CDR3: CASKLSSYLYEQYF
size: NA
D: NA
V: TRBV19
J: TRBJ2-7

DNA: TGTGCCAGTAGTATCCAGGCAGGGTCCTATAATTCACCCCTCCACTTT
CDR3: CASSIQAGSYNSPLHF
size: NA
D: NA
V: TRBV19
J: TRBJ1-6

DNA: TGCGCCAGCAGCTTGGCCGGGGAGAACACTGAAGCTTTCTTT
CDR3: CASSLAGENTEAFF
size: NA
D: NA
V: TRBV5-1
J: TRBJ1-1

DNA: TGTGCCAGCAGCTTAGTTGGGACATCAATCAATCAGCCCCAGCATTTT
CDR3: CASSLVGTSINQPQHF
size: NA
D: NA
V: TRBV7-2
J: TRBJ1-5

DNA: TGTGCCAGCAGCCAAGAAATGAGGGAGACTGAAGCTTTCTTT
CDR3: CASSQEMRETEAFF
size: NA
D: NA
V: TRBV4-2
J: TRBJ1-1

DNA: TGTGCCAGCAGCTTGACAGGGGACGAGCAGTACTTC
CDR3: CASSLTGDEQYF
size: NA
D: TRBD1
V: TRBV5-8
J: TRBJ2-7

DNA: TGTGCCAGCAGAGGGACAGGGGAGGGACAGCCCCAGCATTTT
CDR3: CASRGTGEGQPQHF
size: NA
D: TRBD1
V: TRBV6-5
J: TRBJ1-5

DNA: TGTGCCGTTCAAGGGGCGGGCACAGATACGCAGTATTTT
CDR3: CAVQGAGTDTQYF
size: NA
D: NA
V: TRBV30
J: TRBJ2-3

DNA: TGTGCCAGCAGCCCTAGTGGTGCAGGGCTCAATGAGCAGTTCTTC
CDR3: CASSPSGAGLNEQFF
size: NA
D: NA
V: TRBV9
J: TRBJ2-1

DNA: TGTGCCAGCAGCTTCCAGAAAAATTCACCCCTCCACTTT
CDR3: CASSFQKNSPLHF
size: few
D: NA
V: TRBV5-4
J: TRBJ1-6

DNA: TGCGCCAGCAGCCAAGACCGGACAGGAACCTCCTACGAGCAGTACTTC
CDR3: CASSQDRTGTSYEQYF
size: few
D: TRBD1
V: TRBV4-3
J: TRBJ2-7